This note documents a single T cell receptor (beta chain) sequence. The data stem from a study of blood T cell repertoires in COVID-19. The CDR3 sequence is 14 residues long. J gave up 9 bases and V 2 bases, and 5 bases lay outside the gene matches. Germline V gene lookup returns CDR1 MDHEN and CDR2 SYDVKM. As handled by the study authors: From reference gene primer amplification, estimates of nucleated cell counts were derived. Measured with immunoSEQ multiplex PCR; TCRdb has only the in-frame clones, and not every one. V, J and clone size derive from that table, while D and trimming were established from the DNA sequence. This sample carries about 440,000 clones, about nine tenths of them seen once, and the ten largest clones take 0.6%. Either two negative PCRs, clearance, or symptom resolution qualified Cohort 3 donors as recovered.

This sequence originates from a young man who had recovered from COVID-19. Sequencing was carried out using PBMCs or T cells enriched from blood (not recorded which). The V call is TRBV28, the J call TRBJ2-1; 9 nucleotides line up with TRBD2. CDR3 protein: CASSLASGIGEQFF. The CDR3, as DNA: TGTGCCAGCAGTTTAGCTAGCGGGATTGGTGAGCAGTTCTTC.